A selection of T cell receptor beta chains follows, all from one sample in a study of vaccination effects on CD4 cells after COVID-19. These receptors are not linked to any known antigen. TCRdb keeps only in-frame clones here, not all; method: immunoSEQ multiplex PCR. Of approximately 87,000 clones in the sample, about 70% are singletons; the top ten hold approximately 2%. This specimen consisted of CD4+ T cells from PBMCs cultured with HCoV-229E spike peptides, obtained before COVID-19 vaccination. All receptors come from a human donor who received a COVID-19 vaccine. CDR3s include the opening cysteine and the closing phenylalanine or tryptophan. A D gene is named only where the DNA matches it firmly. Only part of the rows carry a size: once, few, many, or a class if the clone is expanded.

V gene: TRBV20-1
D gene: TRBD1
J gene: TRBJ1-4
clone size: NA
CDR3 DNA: TGCAGTGCTAGTACGGGACAGGGCTATAACGGAGGAAAACTGTTTTTT
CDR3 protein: CSASTGQGYNGGKLFF

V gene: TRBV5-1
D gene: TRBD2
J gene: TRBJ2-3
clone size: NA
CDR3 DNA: TGCGCCAGCAGCTTTGCGGGGGGGACAGATACGCAGTATTTT
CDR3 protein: CASSFAGGTDTQYF

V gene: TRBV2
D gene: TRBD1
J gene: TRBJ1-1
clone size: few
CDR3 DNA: TGTGCCAGCAGTAAGCCGACAGGGGGCAATACTGAAGCTTTCTTT
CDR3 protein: CASSKPTGGNTEAFF

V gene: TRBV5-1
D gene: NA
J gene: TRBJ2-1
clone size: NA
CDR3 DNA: TGCGCCAGCATACAGGGCCCCCCCGGCAATGAGCAGTTCTTC
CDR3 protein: CASIQGPPGNEQFF

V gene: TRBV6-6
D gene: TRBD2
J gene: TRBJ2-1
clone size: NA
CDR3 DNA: TGTGCCAGCAGTTATGCTAGCGGGGGGGCGTTGCAGTTCTTC
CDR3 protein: CASSYASGGALQFF

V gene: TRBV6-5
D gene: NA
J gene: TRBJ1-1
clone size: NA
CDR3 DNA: TGTGCCAGCAGTTCCACCGGCCTAGGCAGAACCGAAGCTTTCTTT
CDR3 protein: CASSSTGLGRTEAFF

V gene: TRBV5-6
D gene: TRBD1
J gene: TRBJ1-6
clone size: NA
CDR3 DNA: TGTGCCAGCAGCTTGGTCACAGGGGCCTTAATGGAGTCACCCCTCCACTTT
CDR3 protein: CASSLVTGALMESPLHF

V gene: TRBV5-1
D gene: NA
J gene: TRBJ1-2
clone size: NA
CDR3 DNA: TGCGCCAGCAGCTTAGGTAAACAGGGTGATGGCTACACCTTC
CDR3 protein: CASSLGKQGDGYTF

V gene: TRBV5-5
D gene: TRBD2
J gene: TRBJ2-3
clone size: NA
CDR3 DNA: TGTGCCAGCAGCTTGAGCGGGAACACAGATACGCAGTATTTT
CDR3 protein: CASSLSGNTDTQYF

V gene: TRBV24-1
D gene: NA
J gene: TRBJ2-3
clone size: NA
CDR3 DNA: TGTGCCACCGGAGGGATCATCGTGGATACGCAGTATTTT
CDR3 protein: CATGGIIVDTQYF

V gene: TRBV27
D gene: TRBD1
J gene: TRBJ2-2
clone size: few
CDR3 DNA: TGTGCCAGCAGTTTCCGGGACAGGGGAGGGTTTGGGGAGCTGTTTTTT
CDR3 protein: CASSFRDRGGFGELFF

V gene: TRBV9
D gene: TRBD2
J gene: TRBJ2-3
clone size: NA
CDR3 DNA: TGTGCCAGCAGCTTAAGACTAGCTGTAGATACGCAGTATTTT
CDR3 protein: CASSLRLAVDTQYF

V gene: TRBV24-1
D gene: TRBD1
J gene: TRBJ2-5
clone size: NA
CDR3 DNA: TGTGCCACCAGGGGACAGGGGGCGCGGGAGACCCAGTACTTC
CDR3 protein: CATRGQGARETQYF

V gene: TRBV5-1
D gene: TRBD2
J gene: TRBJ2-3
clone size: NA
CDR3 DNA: TGCGCCAGCAGAGGCAGCGGGGGGGTATTTCGCACAGATACGCAGTATTTT
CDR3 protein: CASRGSGGVFRTDTQYF

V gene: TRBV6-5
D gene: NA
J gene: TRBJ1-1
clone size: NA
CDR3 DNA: TGTGCCAGCAGCCCCCACGTGGGAGGTGAAGCTTTCTTT
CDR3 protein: CASSPHVGGEAFF

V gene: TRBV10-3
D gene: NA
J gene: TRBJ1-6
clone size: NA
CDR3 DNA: TGTGCCATCAGGGTACAGGTTAATTCACCCCTCCACTTT
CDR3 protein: CAIRVQVNSPLHF

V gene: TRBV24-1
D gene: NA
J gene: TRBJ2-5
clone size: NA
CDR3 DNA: TGTGCCACCAGTGATTTTAGGGGCCCGGGAGAGACCCAGTACTTC
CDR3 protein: CATSDFRGPGETQYF

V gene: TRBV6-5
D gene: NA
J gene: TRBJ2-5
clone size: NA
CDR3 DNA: TGTGCCAGCAGGGGAATTCAGGGGATCCAAGAGACCCAGTACTTC
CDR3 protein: CASRGIQGIQETQYF

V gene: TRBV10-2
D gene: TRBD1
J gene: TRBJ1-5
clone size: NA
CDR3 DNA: TGCGCCAGCAGTGACGGGCAGGGGGCAGGTAATCAGCCCCAGCATTTT
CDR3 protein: CASSDGQGAGNQPQHF

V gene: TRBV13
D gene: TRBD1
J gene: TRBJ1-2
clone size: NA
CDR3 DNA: TGTGCCAGCAGCAGGGGACAGGGGACCTATGGCTACACCTTC
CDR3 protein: CASSRGQGTYGYTF

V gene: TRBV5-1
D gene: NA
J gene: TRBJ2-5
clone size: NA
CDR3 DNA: TGCGCCAGCTACTCCGGCAGGGGAGGTGAGTGGACCCAGTACTTC
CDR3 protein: CASYSGRGGEWTQYF

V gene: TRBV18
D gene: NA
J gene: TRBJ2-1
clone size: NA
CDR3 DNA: TGTGCCAGCTCACCGTCCAGCGACAATGAGCAGTTCTTC
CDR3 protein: CASSPSSDNEQFF

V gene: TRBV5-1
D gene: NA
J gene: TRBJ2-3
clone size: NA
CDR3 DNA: TGCGCCAGCAGCTTGAGGAGGGAATTTCGCACAGATACGCAGTATTTT
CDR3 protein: CASSLRREFRTDTQYF

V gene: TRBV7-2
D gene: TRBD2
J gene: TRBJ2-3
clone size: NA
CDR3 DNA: TGTGCCAGCAGCTCACCGGGGACTAGCGGGGGCGCGCAGTATTTT
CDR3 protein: CASSSPGTSGGAQYF

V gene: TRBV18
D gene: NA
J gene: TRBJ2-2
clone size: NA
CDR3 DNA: TGTGCCAGCTCACCACCGAGGGGGAACACCGGGGAGCTGTTTTTT
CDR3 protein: CASSPPRGNTGELFF

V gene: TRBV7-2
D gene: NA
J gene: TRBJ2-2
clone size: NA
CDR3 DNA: TGTGCCAGCAGCTTATCGGCGGGGGCCGTTACCGGGGAGCTGTTTTTT
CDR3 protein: CASSLSAGAVTGELFF

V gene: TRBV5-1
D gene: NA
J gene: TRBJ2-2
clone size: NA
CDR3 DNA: TGCGCCAGCAGCAGATTTGTTGGGGCCGGCACCGGGGAGCTGTTTTTT
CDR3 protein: CASSRFVGAGTGELFF

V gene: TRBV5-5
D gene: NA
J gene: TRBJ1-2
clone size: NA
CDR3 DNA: TGTGCCAGCAGCTTGGCGCCCGGGACAACCTATGGCTACACCTTC
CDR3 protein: CASSLAPGTTYGYTF

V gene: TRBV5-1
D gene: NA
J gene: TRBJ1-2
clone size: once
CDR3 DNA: TGCGCCAGCAGCCTTATGGGTTTTGGAGTGGGCTATGGCTACACCTTC
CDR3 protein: CASSLMGFGVGYGYTF

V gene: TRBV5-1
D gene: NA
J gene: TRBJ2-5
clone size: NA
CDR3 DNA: TGCGCCAGCAGCTTGGGGCACGCGATCCAAGAGACCCAGTACTTC
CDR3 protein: CASSLGHAIQETQYF

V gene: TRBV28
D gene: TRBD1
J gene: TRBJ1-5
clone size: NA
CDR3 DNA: TGTGCCAGCAGTTCCAGACAGGGTAGACAGCCCCAGCATTTT
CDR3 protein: CASSSRQGRQPQHF

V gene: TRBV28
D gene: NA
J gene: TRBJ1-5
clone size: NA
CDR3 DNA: TGTGCCAGCAGTCCCCTTGGACCCGTCAGCCAGCATTTT
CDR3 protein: CASSPLGPVSQHF

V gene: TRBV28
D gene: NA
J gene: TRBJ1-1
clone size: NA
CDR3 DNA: TGTGCCAGCAGTTTCGTGGGGGAGGCTGAAGCTTTCTTT
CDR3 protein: CASSFVGEAEAFF

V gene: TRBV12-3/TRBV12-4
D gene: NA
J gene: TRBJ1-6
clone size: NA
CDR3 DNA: TGTGCCAGCAGTTTTTCGACCCGGCCACCCCTCCACTTT
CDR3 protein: CASSFSTRPPLHF

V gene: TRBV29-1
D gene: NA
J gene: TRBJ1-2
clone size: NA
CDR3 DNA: TGCAGCGTTGAATTCGGAGGGCATGGCTACACCTTC
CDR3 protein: CSVEFGGHGYTF

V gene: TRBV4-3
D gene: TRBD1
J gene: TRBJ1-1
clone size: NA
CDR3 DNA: TGCGCCAGCAGCCTTGATCAGGGGGCGGCTAGCGCTTTCTTT
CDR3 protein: CASSLDQGAASAFF

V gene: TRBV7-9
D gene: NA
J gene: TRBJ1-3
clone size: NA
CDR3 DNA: TGTGCCAGCAGCTTACAGAGGGACACCATATATTTT
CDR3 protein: CASSLQRDTIYF

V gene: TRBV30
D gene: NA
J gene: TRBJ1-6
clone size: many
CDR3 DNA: TGTGCCTGGAGTGTAGAAGGATACAGTTCACCCCTCCACTTT
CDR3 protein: CAWSVEGYSSPLHF

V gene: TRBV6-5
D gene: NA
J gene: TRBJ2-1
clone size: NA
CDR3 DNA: TGTGCCAGCAGTTCGGGGACGGTTTCCTACAATGAGCAGTTCTTC
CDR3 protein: CASSSGTVSYNEQFF

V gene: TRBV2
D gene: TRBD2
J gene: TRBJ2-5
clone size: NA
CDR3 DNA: TGTGCCAGCAGTGACTCGGGACTAGCGGGGGGGTGGGAGACCCAGTACTTC
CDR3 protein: CASSDSGLAGGWETQYF

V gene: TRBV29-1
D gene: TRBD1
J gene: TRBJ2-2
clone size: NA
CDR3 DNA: TGCAGCGTTGAAGGAGGGGGCCTGTACGGGGAGCTGTTTTTT
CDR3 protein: CSVEGGGLYGELFF

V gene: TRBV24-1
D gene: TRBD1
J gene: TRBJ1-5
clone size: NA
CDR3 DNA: TGTGCCACCAGTGGGACAGGACCCAATCAGCCCCAGCATTTT
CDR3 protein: CATSGTGPNQPQHF

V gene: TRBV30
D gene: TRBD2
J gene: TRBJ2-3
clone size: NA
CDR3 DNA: TGTGCCTGGAGGGGACTAGCAAGAGGGAATACGCAGTATTTT
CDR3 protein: CAWRGLARGNTQYF

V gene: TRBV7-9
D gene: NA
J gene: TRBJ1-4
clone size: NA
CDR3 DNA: TGTGCCAGCAGCACCCCTAATGAAAAACTGTTTTTT
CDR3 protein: CASSTPNEKLFF

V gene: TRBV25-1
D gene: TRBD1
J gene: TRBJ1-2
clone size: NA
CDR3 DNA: TGTGCCAGCAGTGACAGGGGGGCGGGCTATGGCTACACCTTC
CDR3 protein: CASSDRGAGYGYTF

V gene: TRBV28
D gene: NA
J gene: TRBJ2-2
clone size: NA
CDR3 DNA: TGTGCCTCCAAAGAGGGGGACGTAAACACCGGGGAGCTGTTTTTT
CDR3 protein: CASKEGDVNTGELFF

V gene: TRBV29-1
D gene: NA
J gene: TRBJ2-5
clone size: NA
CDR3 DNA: TGCAGCGTTGTTCGGGGCGTGGAGACCCAGTACTTC
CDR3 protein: CSVVRGVETQYF

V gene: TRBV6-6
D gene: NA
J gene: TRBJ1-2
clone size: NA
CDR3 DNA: TGTGCCAGCAGTGGGCCTTTAAAGGGGCGGGAGGGCTACACCTTC
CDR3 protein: CASSGPLKGREGYTF

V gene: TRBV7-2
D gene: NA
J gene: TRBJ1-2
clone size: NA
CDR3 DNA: TGTGCCAGCAGTAAAGATCAGGGGACGTATGGCTACACCTTC
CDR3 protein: CASSKDQGTYGYTF

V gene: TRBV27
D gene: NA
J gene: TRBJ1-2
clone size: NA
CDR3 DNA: TGTGCCAGCAGTTTAGGGCCCACCCGAGGCTACACCTTC
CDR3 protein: CASSLGPTRGYTF

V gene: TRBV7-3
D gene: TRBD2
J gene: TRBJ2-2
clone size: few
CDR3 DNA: TGTGCCAGCAGCTTAAAAGCGGGGGGAGGAACCGGGGAGCTGTTTTTT
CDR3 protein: CASSLKAGGGTGELFF

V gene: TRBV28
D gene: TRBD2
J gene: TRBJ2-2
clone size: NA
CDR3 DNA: TGTGCCAGCACAACCGGGGCGGGGAGGGTCGGGGAGCTGTTTTTT
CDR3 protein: CASTTGAGRVGELFF

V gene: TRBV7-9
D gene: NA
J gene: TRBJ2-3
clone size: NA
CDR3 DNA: TGTGCCAGCAGCATAACAGGAGGCGGAGGAGATACGCAGTATTTT
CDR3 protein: CASSITGGGGDTQYF

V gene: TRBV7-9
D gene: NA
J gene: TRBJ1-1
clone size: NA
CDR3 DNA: TGTGCCAGCAGCTTCGATGGGAACACTGAAGCTTTCTTT
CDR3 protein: CASSFDGNTEAFF

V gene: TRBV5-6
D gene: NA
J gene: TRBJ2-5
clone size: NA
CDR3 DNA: TGTGCCAGCAGCTTTCGATTCGGCCAAGAGACCCAGTACTTC
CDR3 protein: CASSFRFGQETQYF

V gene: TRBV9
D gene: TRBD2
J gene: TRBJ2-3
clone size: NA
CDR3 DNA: TGTGCCAGCAGCGTAGGACTAGCGGGGGGCATAGATACGCAGTATTTT
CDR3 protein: CASSVGLAGGIDTQYF

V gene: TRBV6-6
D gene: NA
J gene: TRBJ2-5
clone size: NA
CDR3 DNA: TGTGCCAGCAGTTACTCGTTTTTAGGGACCCAGTACTTC
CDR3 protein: CASSYSFLGTQYF

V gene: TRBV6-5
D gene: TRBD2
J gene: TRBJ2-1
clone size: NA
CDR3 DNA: TGTGCCAGCAGTTACTCTCGGGGGGGCCTCTACAATGAGCAGTTCTTC
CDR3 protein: CASSYSRGGLYNEQFF

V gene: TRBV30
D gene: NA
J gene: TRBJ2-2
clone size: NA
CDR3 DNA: TGTGCCTGGAGGCCCCGGGTAGACACCGGGGAGCTGTTTTTT
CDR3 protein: CAWRPRVDTGELFF